This record covers a single T cell receptor (beta chain). Investigators spread the genomic DNA of each subset evenly over several immunoSEQ plates. Each PCR replicate from the sorted subsets contained 200 to 250 ng DNA, which is tens of thousands of T cell genomes. The protocol was immunoSEQ multiplex PCR, while the TCRdb copy is restricted to in-frame clones and leaves out a portion. The top ten clones hold about 34% of a sample with roughly 700,000 clones, roughly 88% of them seen once. The data derive from a study of shared clonotypes between healthy human individuals. At the level of the study: Per donor, CD8 memory used one plate, CD8 naive used two, CD4 memory used three and CD4 naive used three.

Germline V lookup: CDR1 GTSNPN, CDR2 SVGIG (reference sequence). The CDR3 runs to 17 residues. Trimming took 2 bases from V and 0 from J; bases not matched to a gene: 10. Sequencing was carried out using memory CD8+ T cells from PBMCs. The subset here: CD45RO+ cells pooled with CCR7-negative TemRA cells. The receptor's source is a man aged 18-30 years in good health. Some clones in this sample may be carry-over from other donors' samples. V usage is TRBV30 and J usage is TRBJ2-4, with 7 positions matching TRBD1. The DNA for the CDR3 is TGTGCCTGGAGTTTTGGGGGACAGAACCTAGCCAAAAACATTCAGTACTTC. Protein sequence: CAWSFGGQNLAKNIQYF.